The rows below give T cell receptor beta chains drawn from one sample of a study of cytomegalovirus exposure and HLA in healthy donors. Using immunoSEQ multiplex PCR, the repertoire was profiled, and TCRdb retains in-frame clones only, with some absent. The sample has approximately 260,000 clones, 80% to 90% seen once. Sequencing used PBMCs. These receptors were taken from a woman between 18 and 29 years old in good health and CMV-seronegative. Both conserved end residues are part of each CDR3. The size field is filled for only some rows; it gives once, few, many or a size class.

v_gene: TRBV19
j_gene: TRBJ2-1
abundance: -
CDR3aa: CASRLTSSEQFF

v_gene: TRBV27
j_gene: TRBJ2-7
abundance: -
CDR3aa: CASSFRTQGGEQYF

v_gene: TRBV12-5
j_gene: TRBJ1-1
abundance: few
CDR3aa: CASGPEAGYTEAFF

v_gene: TRBV27
j_gene: TRBJ2-3
abundance: once
CDR3aa: CASSFGTAIRHTQYF

v_gene: TRBV2
j_gene: TRBJ2-7
abundance: few
CDR3aa: CASTPQRTETYEQYF

v_gene: TRBV18
j_gene: TRBJ1-1
abundance: -
CDR3aa: CASSPADRMNTEAFF

v_gene: TRBV7-3
j_gene: TRBJ2-2
abundance: -
CDR3aa: CASSLVLGELFF

v_gene: TRBV30
j_gene: TRBJ2-6
abundance: many
CDR3aa: CAWSQTGLSGANVLTF

v_gene: TRBV29-1
j_gene: TRBJ2-5
abundance: -
CDR3aa: CSVDRRARGFETQYF

v_gene: TRBV5-1
j_gene: TRBJ1-1
abundance: once
CDR3aa: CASSLPGQGRQAFF

v_gene: TRBV30
j_gene: TRBJ1-6
abundance: few
CDR3aa: CAWSAGSPLHF

v_gene: TRBV27
j_gene: TRBJ1-2
abundance: -
CDR3aa: CASIPSFSGDMGYGYTF

v_gene: TRBV6-6
j_gene: TRBJ2-7
abundance: -
CDR3aa: CASSYGLADAYEQYF

v_gene: TRBV5-3
j_gene: TRBJ2-6
abundance: few
CDR3aa: CARSFGQGRCSGANVLTF

v_gene: TRBV5-4
j_gene: TRBJ2-7
abundance: -
CDR3aa: CASSLGQEVYEQYF

v_gene: TRBV5-6
j_gene: TRBJ1-6
abundance: -
CDR3aa: CASSLRDRDHSPLHF

v_gene: TRBV27
j_gene: TRBJ1-5
abundance: -
CDR3aa: CASRGTPWGNQPQHF

v_gene: TRBV2
j_gene: TRBJ2-7
abundance: once
CDR3aa: CASSDDRRYYEQYF

v_gene: TRBV4-1
j_gene: TRBJ1-2
abundance: -
CDR3aa: CASSSTRSGGKLGYTF

v_gene: TRBV4-1
j_gene: TRBJ2-7
abundance: -
CDR3aa: CASSPGLAGAVHEQYF

v_gene: TRBV2
j_gene: TRBJ1-3
abundance: -
CDR3aa: CASNNGERTGNTIYF

v_gene: TRBV2
j_gene: TRBJ2-2
abundance: -
CDR3aa: CASSEGDRVTGELFF

v_gene: TRBV29-1
j_gene: TRBJ1-1
abundance: -
CDR3aa: CSVEGFSGAVTEAFF

v_gene: TRBV2
j_gene: TRBJ2-7
abundance: -
CDR3aa: CASMVAAGGLGEQYF

v_gene: TRBV5-1
j_gene: TRBJ1-1
abundance: -
CDR3aa: CASSLEGSEAFF

v_gene: TRBV4-3
j_gene: TRBJ1-1
abundance: -
CDR3aa: CASSQDPRGTEAFF

v_gene: TRBV11-1
j_gene: TRBJ2-2
abundance: -
CDR3aa: CASSLGPGITGELFF

v_gene: TRBV7-9
j_gene: TRBJ2-1
abundance: -
CDR3aa: CASSSVRTTSYNEQFF

v_gene: TRBV5-1
j_gene: TRBJ2-3
abundance: -
CDR3aa: CASSLGGRVTDTQYF

v_gene: TRBV4-2
j_gene: TRBJ2-1
abundance: medium-sized
CDR3aa: CASSQIQAGDYNEQFF

v_gene: TRBV2
j_gene: TRBJ1-5
abundance: few
CDR3aa: CASRDRTGGNQPQHF

v_gene: TRBV19
j_gene: TRBJ1-2
abundance: -
CDR3aa: CASQLSGTANYGYTF

v_gene: TRBV5-4
j_gene: TRBJ2-3
abundance: -
CDR3aa: CASSSPQGATDTQYF

v_gene: TRBV7-3
j_gene: TRBJ1-1
abundance: -
CDR3aa: CASSSNGRVGTEAFF

v_gene: TRBV5-4
j_gene: TRBJ2-5
abundance: -
CDR3aa: CASSPGSPGETQYF

v_gene: TRBV9
j_gene: TRBJ2-7
abundance: -
CDR3aa: CASSVEPSGSTEQYF

v_gene: TRBV9
j_gene: TRBJ1-2
abundance: -
CDR3aa: CASTPTNDYGYTF

v_gene: TRBV2
j_gene: TRBJ1-5
abundance: -
CDR3aa: CASSDTRDITNNQPQHF

v_gene: TRBV27
j_gene: TRBJ2-2
abundance: -
CDR3aa: CASSTTSGGTHTGELFF

v_gene: TRBV7-9
j_gene: TRBJ2-3
abundance: once
CDR3aa: CASSPLLAGDATDTQYF

v_gene: TRBV6-5
j_gene: TRBJ1-2
abundance: -
CDR3aa: CASSNGHLYGYTF